This T cell receptor (beta chain) was sequenced during a study of tumor-infiltrating lymphocytes in primary liver carcinoma. Blood RNA came from unsorted whole blood; germline DNA was also extracted. Preoperatively, peripheral blood was drawn, approximately 4 milliliters in total. In regard to this clonotype: One junction end does not reproduce the germline sequence, and a read error may be involved.

The CDR3 loop spans 14 amino acids. CDR1 and CDR2 (germline): SGHAT, FQNNGV. Constant-region priming of roughly 490 ng total RNA yielded TCR beta cDNA. What produced the TCR beta libraries was three nested multiplex PCR rounds using slightly modified ARM-PCR. The first two PCR rounds used TRBV1-TRBV30 primers with a Cbeta primer, roughly 10 cycles each. TCRdb re-called the multiplex PCR reads with MiXCR, one entry per CDR3 protein. The sample records a few hundred thousand distinct CDR3 sequences, around three fifths being singletons. V and J are TRBV11-2 and TRBJ2-5; TRBD2 is a possible D gene (5 bases). Sequenced: peripheral blood. This sequence originates from a woman aged 25 to 39 with primary liver carcinoma and hepatitis B virus infection. This chain's CDR3 is CVSSFSMTGETQYF. The CDR3 DNA follows: TGTGTCAGCAGCTTTAGTATGACGGGGGAGACCCAGTACTTC.